Listed here are 24 T cell receptor beta chains from one sample, sequenced in a study of T cells after yellow fever vaccination. TCRdb ran MiXCR on the 5' RACE reads and lists one entry per CDR3 protein. The sample yields about 300,000 distinct CDR3 sequences, roughly 7% seen once. The sequenced sample was PBMCs, obtained about 49 days after the first yellow fever vaccination. These receptors were collected from a man between 18 and 35 years old who received the YFV17D yellow fever vaccine.

This clonotype was seen ten or more times. The CDR3 DNA is TGCGCCAGCAGCTTAACAGGGGTAGATACGCAGTATTTT. Protein product: CASSLTGVDTQYF. The genes are TRBV5-1 and TRBJ2-3; 7 bases map to TRBD1. The CDR3 consists of 13 residues. V dropped 2 bases and J dropped 5; count of bases not matched to a gene: 2. Per germline, CDR1 SGHRS and CDR2 YFSETQ.

The rearrangement joins TRBV5-4 to TRBJ2-4; D is possibly TRBD2 (5 bases). Per the germline V gene, CDR1 is SGHNT and CDR2 is YYREEE (reference sequence). The CDR3 is 15 residues long. The V and J ends lost 4 bases and 0 bases respectively, with 11 bases between them. The CDR3 DNA follows: TGTGCCAGCAGCCCGGGAAGTGGAGCCAAAAACATTCAGTACTTC. This encodes CASSPGSGAKNIQYF.

This clonotype was seen at least ten times. This sequence joins TRBV12-3 or TRBV12-4 and TRBJ2-5; the D call may be TRBD1 or TRBD2 (5 bases each). Deletions cut 5 bases from V and 1 base from J, with 14 bases between. This CDR3 has 15 amino acids. The CDR3 loop reads CASSAGEGFQETQYF. The CDR3 DNA follows: TGTGCCAGCAGTGCGGGCGAGGGGTTCCAAGAGACCCAGTACTTC.

This clonotype was counted at least ten times. The chain is built from TRBV5-1 and TRBJ2-5; TRBD2 matches 11 bases. With 4 bases clipped from V and 2 bases from J, the junction kept 7 bases outside the gene matches. Germline loops: CDR1 SGHRS, CDR2 YFSETQ. The CDR3 covers 16 residues. The CDR3 spells CASSRQTSGAQETQYF. The CDR3 coding sequence is TGCGCCAGCAGCCGCCAGACTAGCGGGGCTCAAGAGACCCAGTACTTC.

The chain combines TRBV7-8 with TRBJ1-3; 7 bases map to TRBD1. Germline V CDR1 and CDR2: SGHVS, FQNEAQ. The CDR3 totals 15 residues. The junction had 6 bases not matched to a gene; V was cut back by 3 bases and J by 4 bases. CDR3 protein: CASSFLDRDGNTIYF. The CDR3 DNA is TGTGCCAGCAGCTTTCTAGACAGGGACGGAAACACCATATATTTT.

The table lists this clonotype with many counts. V gene TRBV7-2 combines with J gene TRBJ1-4, with TRBD1 matching over 7 bases. Germline values: CDR1 SGHTA, CDR2 FQGNSA. The CDR3 covers 14 residues. V lost 5 bases, J lost 8 bases, and 8 bases stayed unmatched. CDR3: CASSPRQGVEKLFF. CDR3 DNA sequence: TGTGCCAGCAGCCCCCGACAGGGAGTCGAAAAACTGTTTTTT. Drawing the rest from reference TRBV7-2 and TRBJ1-4, the complete variable domain is GAGVSQSPSNKVTEKGKDVELRCDPISGHTALYWYRQSLGQGLEFLIYFQGNSAPDKSGLPSDRFSAERTGGSVSTLTIQRTQQEDSAVYLCASSPRQGVEKLFFGSGTQLSVL.

The chain couples TRBV7-2 to TRBJ2-4; perhaps TRBD1 as D (5 bases). Germline CDR1 and CDR2: SGHTA and FQGNSA. V was clipped by 3 bases and J by 0 bases, with 9 bases between them. The length of the CDR3 is 15 residues. The CDR3 nucleotides are TGTGCCAGCAGCTTTAGGGGCTTAGCCAAAAACATTCAGTACTTC. Translation: CASSFRGLAKNIQYF. Drawing the rest from reference TRBV7-2 and TRBJ2-4, the complete variable domain is GAGVSQSPSNKVTEKGKDVELRCDPISGHTALYWYRQSLGQGLEFLIYFQGNSAPDKSGLPSDRFSAERTGGSVSTLTIQRTQQEDSAVYLCASSFRGLAKNIQYFGAGTRLSVL.

This clonotype was found a few times. The V call is TRBV5-1, the J call TRBJ2-3, with D possibly TRBD1 on 6 matching bases. The V and J ends lost 4 bases and 2 bases respectively, with 14 bases between them. The length of the CDR3 is 15 residues. Germline assignment: CDR1 SGHRS and CDR2 YFSETQ. The CDR3 bases are TGCGCCAGCAGCCTGGACAGCGGATACACAGATACGCAGTATTTT. Residues: CASSLDSGYTDTQYF.

This clonotype showed up many times. V and J are TRBV10-3 and TRBJ1-2, with D possibly being TRBD1 (6 bases). V was pared by 2 bases and J by 4 bases, with 14 bases between. The germline V gene encodes CDR1 ENHRY and CDR2 SYGVKD. This CDR3 is 15 amino acids long. This CDR3 reads CAISETGTGSYGYTF. The CDR3 region has the DNA TGTGCCATCAGTGAGACCGGTACAGGGAGCTATGGCTACACCTTC.

This clonotype was counted ten times or more. The V and J genes are TRBV5-1 and TRBJ2-7; TRBD1 matches 10 bases. Germline V lookup: CDR1 SGHRS, CDR2 YFSETQ. The CDR3 consists of 15 residues. V was clipped by 4 bases and J by 0 bases; unmatched bases: 4. This chain's CDR3 is CASSPRQGASYEQYF. The CDR3 coding sequence is TGCGCCAGCAGCCCGCGACAGGGGGCCTCCTACGAGCAGTACTTC.

The V call is TRBV25-1, the J call TRBJ2-1; D uncertain. CDR1 is MGHDK, CDR2 SYGVNS, per germline. CDR3 length: 12 amino acids. Deletions cut 1 base from V and 11 bases from J, with 9 bases between. CDR3 amino acids: CASSESLTQQFF. In DNA form, the CDR3 reads TGTGCCAGCAGTGAATCGTTGACGCAGCAGTTCTTC.

This clonotype was seen more than once but under ten times. This chain links TRBV15 with TRBJ2-5; possibly TRBD1 or TRBD2 for D (5 bases each). Germline V lookup: CDR1 LNHNV, CDR2 YYDKDF (reference sequence). The CDR3 has 14 residues. The V and J ends lost 8 bases and 0 bases respectively, with 13 bases between them. The CDR3 is CATSWDRNQETQYF. In DNA, the CDR3 is TGTGCCACCTCCTGGGACCGGAACCAAGAGACCCAGTACTTC.

V usage is TRBV5-1 and J usage is TRBJ2-7; perhaps TRBD2 as D (5 bases). The CDR3 runs 15 residues. V lost 1 base and J lost 6, with 17 bases in between. Germline values: CDR1 SGHRS, CDR2 YFSETQ. DNA for the CDR3: TGCGCCAGCAGCTTGAGTCTCGGGATAAGTATCGAGCAGTACTTC. Translating it yields CASSLSLGISIEQYF.

V is TRBV6-5 and J is TRBJ1-6; D gene ambiguous. The length of the CDR3 is 18 residues. Trimming cost V 5 bases and J 5 bases, with 22 bases left between them. Per the germline V gene, CDR1 is MNHEY and CDR2 is SVGAGI. The CDR3 region is CASSPIYLRVADNSPLHF. CDR3 sequence (DNA): TGTGCCAGCAGTCCAATTTACTTACGGGTTGCGGATAATTCACCCCTCCACTTT.

This clonotype was observed many times. The chain employs TRBV10-3 and TRBJ2-1, with a tentative D call TRBD2 (5 bases). The CDR3 contains 11 residues. Germline loops: CDR1 ENHRY, CDR2 SYGVKD. Trimming cost V 10 bases and J 8 bases, with 12 bases left between them. For the CDR3, the DNA is TGTGCCACCGGACTGTCCGATGAGCAGTTCTTC. As protein: CATGLSDEQFF.

The chain has TRBV6-2 or TRBV6-3 and TRBJ1-2; tentative D call: TRBD1 (6 bases). This CDR3 contains 13 residues. From germline, CDR1 is MNHEY and CDR2 SVGEGT. The germline V and J ends were trimmed by 4 bases and 4 bases, with 10 bases remaining between them. The CDR3 region is CASSSGQAYGYTF. The CDR3 nucleotides read TGTGCCAGCAGTTCGGGACAAGCCTATGGCTACACCTTC.

In this sample, this clonotype turned up many times. J is TRBJ1-2 and V is TRBV5-1; D remains unclear. This CDR3 has 15 residues. V dropped 0 bases and J dropped 7 bases, with 16 bases sitting between them. Germline CDR1 and CDR2: SGHRS and YFSETQ. The DNA of the CDR3 is TGCGCCAGCAGCTTGGAGTCGGCCGGAGGGTCTGGCTACACCTTC. Its translation is CASSLESAGGSGYTF.

This clonotype has a handful of counts. The chain carries TRBV4-2 and TRBJ2-5, with 12 bases lining up with TRBD2. The CDR3 loop spans 21 amino acids. CDR1 is LGHNA and CDR2 is YNFKEQ in the germline V gene. Trimming at V came to 3 bases and at J to 1 base, leaving 18 bases not matched to a gene. DNA for the CDR3: TGTGCCAGCAGCCACCCCGAGCCTACTAGCGGGGGGACAATGACCCAAGAGACCCAGTACTTC. It encodes CASSHPEPTSGGTMTQETQYF.

This clonotype was observed at least ten times. The gene calls are TRBV4-3 and TRBJ1-1; D not certain. The CDR3 has 12 residues. V lost 0 bases to trimming and J lost 5 bases, with 4 bases between them. CDR1 is LGHNA and CDR2 is YSLEER in the germline V gene. CDR3 protein: CASSQDETEAFF. CDR3 bases: TGCGCCAGCAGCCAAGATGAAACTGAAGCTTTCTTT.

The gene calls are TRBV20-1 and TRBJ2-3; 7 bases match TRBD1. The germline V gene encodes CDR1 DFQATT and CDR2 SNEGSKA (reference sequence). This CDR3 contains 14 residues. The junction had 5 bases not matched to a gene; V was cut back by 5 bases and J by 0 bases. The CDR3 DNA sequence: TGCAGTGCTTGGGACAGTCGTAGCACAGATACGCAGTATTTT. This sequence encodes CSAWDSRSTDTQYF.

This clonotype has just a few counts. V gene TRBV7-8 combines with J gene TRBJ1-2; the D is unclear. Germline V gives CDR1 SGHVS, CDR2 FQNEAQ. The CDR3 loop spans 13 amino acids. Trimming took off 2 bases at V and 4 bases at J, with 8 bases between the two ends. This CDR3 reads CASSLIPLYGYTF. The CDR3 DNA reads as TGTGCCAGCAGCTTAATCCCCCTCTATGGCTACACCTTC.

The chain combines TRBV20-1 with TRBJ2-7; 7 bases line up with TRBD2. This CDR3 region has 16 residues. The trim removed 1 base at V and 3 bases at J, leaving 12 bases unmatched. Germline V lookup: CDR1 DFQATT, CDR2 SNEGSKA (reference sequence). The CDR3, as DNA: TGCAGTGCTAGAGCGTTAGTTGGGACTATGGTCTACGAGCAGTACGTC. It is translated as CSARALVGTMVYEQYV.

This clonotype was counted between two and nine times. The chain combines TRBV15 with TRBJ1-1; TRBD1 is a possible D gene (5 bases). Germline-derived CDR1 and CDR2 are LNHNV and YYDKDF (reference sequence). Trimming stripped 3 bases from V and 5 bases from J, with 13 bases between. This CDR3 has 14 residues. The CDR3 reads CATSRAIGGTEAFF. CDR3 DNA: TGTGCCACCAGCAGGGCAATCGGGGGAACTGAAGCTTTCTTT. Using reference TRBV15 and TRBJ1-1 for the parts outside the CDR3, the full variable domain is DAMVIQNPRYQVTQFGKPVTLSCSQTLNHNVMYWYQQKSSQAPKLLFHYYDKDFNNEADTPDNFQSRRPNTSFCFLDIRSPGLGDTAMYLCATSRAIGGTEAFFGQGTRLTVV.

This sequence joins TRBV11-1 and TRBJ2-7; 7 bases match TRBD2. V trimming: 4 bases; J trimming: 6 bases; junction bases outside the gene matches: 6. The CDR3 is made up of 13 amino acids. The germline V gene encodes CDR1 SGHAT and CDR2 FQDESV (reference sequence). CDR3 loop: CASSSRGDREQYV. The CDR3 coding sequence is TGTGCCAGCAGCTCCCGGGGGGACCGCGAGCAGTACGTC.